Shown below are 18 T cell receptor beta chains from a single sample sequenced in a study of response to subunit inactivated influenza vaccine. TCRdb reprocessed the RT-PCR reads via MiXCR and lists one record per CDR3 protein. The sample records a few hundred thousand distinct CDR3 sequences, 14% being singletons. Material: PBMCs from blood, obtained approximately 12 days after vaccination. The origin of the receptors is a middle-aged man who received an inactivated influenza vaccine.

V is TRBV9 and J is TRBJ2-5; D uncertain. The V end was cut by 3 bases, the J end by 2 bases, with 5 bases between. The CDR3 length is 12 residues. The germline gives CDR1 SGDLS, CDR2 YYNGEE. As DNA, the CDR3 is TGTGCCAGCAGCGCCGAACAAGAGACCCAGTACTTC. This encodes CASSAEQETQYF.

This sequence joins TRBV18 and TRBJ2-3; weak D call: TRBD1 (6 bases). Trimming cost V 6 bases and J 2 bases, with 15 bases left between them. Germline V gene sequence: CDR1 KGHSH, CDR2 LQKENI. The CDR3 extends over 15 amino acids. The CDR3 sequence is CASSQGQGNTDTQYF. CDR3 coding DNA: TGTGCCAGCTCTCAGGGGCAGGGGAACACAGATACGCAGTATTTT.

V and J are TRBV5-4 and TRBJ2-1; tentative D call: TRBD1 (6 bases). Germline V gives CDR1 SGHNT, CDR2 YYREEE (reference sequence). Between the trimmed V and J ends, which lost 4 bases and 7 bases, there was a span of 9 bases. This CDR3 region has 12 residues. Here the CDR3 DNA reads TGTGCCAGCAGCCCTGGGACAAATGAGCAGTTCTTC. Translation gives CASSPGTNEQFF. The entire variable domain, with the rest obtained from reference TRBV5-4 and TRBJ2-1, is as follows: ETGVTQSPTHLIKTRGQQVTLRCSSQSGHNTVSWYQQALGQGPQFIFQYYREEENGRGNFPPRFSGLQFPNYSSELNVNALELDDSALYLCASSPGTNEQFFGPGTRLTVL.

This rearrangement joins TRBV10-3 to TRBJ2-1, with 13 positions matching TRBD2. Germline trimming cut 6 bases from V and 10 bases from J; bases unmatched to any gene: 9. From germline, CDR1 is ENHRY and CDR2 SYGVKD. This CDR3 has 15 residues. CDR3 sequence: CAIRQLAGGPREQFF. CDR3 bases: TGTGCCATCAGGCAACTAGCGGGGGGGCCTAGAGAGCAGTTCTTC.

The V call is TRBV6-1, the J call TRBJ2-7, with D hard to call. This CDR3 is 14 amino acids long. The V end lost 6 bases, the J end lost 7 bases, and 19 bases lay between the germline ends. Germline CDR1 and CDR2: MNHNS and SASEGT. DNA for the CDR3: TGTGCCAGCAGCCTCCCGACTGCACCGGAGGAGCAGTACTTC. Its protein product is CASSLPTAPEEQYF.

The rearrangement joins TRBV4-2 to TRBJ2-7; 9 nucleotides align to TRBD2. Trimming removed 0 bases from V and 0 bases from J; junction bases left unmatched: 9. Germline loops: CDR1 LGHNA, CDR2 YNFKEQ. CDR3 length: 18 residues. In DNA, the CDR3 is TGTGCCAGCAGCCAAGATCTGTCTAGCGGGGCCCTCTCCTACGAGCAGTACTTC. This translates into CASSQDLSSGALSYEQYF.

This rearrangement joins TRBV7-2 to TRBJ2-5; TRBD2 agrees at 7 bases. J was trimmed by 3 bases and V by 2 bases; bases with no gene match: 6. The CDR3 contains 15 residues. The germline V gene has CDR1 SGHTA and CDR2 FQGNSA. The DNA for the CDR3 is TGTGCCAGCAGCTTAAGCGGCGGGAGTAAAGAGACCCAGTACTTC. Its translation: CASSLSGGSKETQYF.

Ten or more counts support this clonotype. The genes are TRBV12-3 or TRBV12-4 and TRBJ2-2, with 12 positions matching TRBD1. With V trimmed by 5 bases and J by 5 bases, 9 bases remained unmatched. CDR3 length: 17 amino acids. The CDR3 DNA follows: TGTGCCAGCAGTCATACTGGGACAGGGGGCCGAACCGGGGAGCTGTTTTTT. This gives the protein CASSHTGTGGRTGELFF.

The CDR3 loop reads CASSSPGTGGHNEQFF. CDR3 bases: TGTGCCAGCAGTTCCCCCGGGACAGGGGGGCACAATGAGCAGTTCTTC. J is TRBJ2-1 and V is TRBV6-2 or TRBV6-3, with 11 positions matching TRBD1. V lost 4 bases, J lost 5 bases, and 7 bases stayed unmatched. Germline lookup yields CDR1 MNHEY and CDR2 SVGEGT. CDR3 size: 16 residues.

CDR3 sequence reads: CASSRNSDGNTIYF. The CDR3 region has the DNA TGCGCCAGCAGTAGGAATTCTGATGGAAACACCATATATTTT. This chain joins TRBV10-1 and TRBJ1-3; D is unresolved. CDR3 length: 14 residues. The germline CDR1 and CDR2 sequences are WNHNN and SYGVQD (reference sequence). The ends were cut back, 5 bases at V and 3 bases at J, with 11 bases in the middle.

V is TRBV5-1 and J is TRBJ2-3; perhaps TRBD1 as D (6 bases). CDR1 is SGHRS and CDR2 is YFSETQ in the germline V gene. CDR3 length equals 17 residues. V was shortened by 4 bases and J by 6 bases, with 24 bases between the two germline ends. Here the CDR3 reads CASSLLLSRGNGDTQYF. The CDR3 DNA reads TGCGCCAGCAGCCTCCTCCTATCAAGGGGGAACGGGGATACGCAGTATTTT.

This clonotype was counted many times. The junction and the germline gene differ at one end; a read error may be behind it. The chain combines TRBV12-3 or TRBV12-4 with TRBJ1-1; D is possibly TRBD1 (6 bases). The CDR3 covers 13 residues. In nucleotides, the CDR3 is TGTGCCAGCAGTGCCGGGACACCAACTGAATCTTTCTTT. Translated: CASSAGTPTESFF.

This clonotype was detected once. Given a much more abundant clone one base away, this may be a read error. The chain recombines TRBV5-1 with TRBJ2-7, with 10 nucleotides matching TRBD1. The J segment lost 5 bases and the V segment lost 4 bases, leaving 6 bases of the junction unmatched. Germline V gene lookup returns CDR1 SGHRS and CDR2 YFSETQ. The CDR3 is made up of 14 amino acids. CDR3: CASSTGTGADEQYF. The DNA for the CDR3 is TGCGCCAGCAGCACCGGGACAGGGGCCGACGAGCAGTACTTC.

The V and J genes are TRBV7-2 and TRBJ2-7; no clear D. This CDR3 comprises 15 residues. CDR1 is SGHTA, CDR2 FQGNSA, per germline. V was cut by 3 bases and J by 1 base, with 13 bases left in between. CDR3 amino acids: CASSLGSSRSYEQYF. For the CDR3, the DNA is TGTGCCAGCAGCTTGGGCTCTTCCAGGTCCTACGAGCAGTACTTC.

The chain employs TRBV12-3 or TRBV12-4 and TRBJ2-7, with 7 bases fitting TRBD2. CDR3 length equals 17 residues. V was pared by 6 bases and J by 0 bases, with 14 bases of the junction left unmatched. CDR3: CASSPRGGHLSSYEQYF. The CDR3 DNA sequence: TGTGCCAGCAGCCCAAGGGGAGGGCATCTGAGCTCCTACGAGCAGTACTTC.

The rearrangement joins TRBV7-9 to TRBJ2-1, with D unresolved. The CDR3 has 14 residues. Trimming left V 5 bases short and J 10 bases short, with 18 bases between. From germline, CDR1 is SEHNR and CDR2 FQNEAQ (reference sequence). CDR3 in DNA: TGTGCCAGCAGCCCCTGGTCAGAAGGCGAAGAGCAGTTCTTC. It codes for CASSPWSEGEEQFF.

The chain combines TRBV5-1 with TRBJ1-1, with TRBD1 matching over 12 bases. The length of the CDR3 is 17 residues. Germline V lookup: CDR1 SGHRS, CDR2 YFSETQ. J gave up 4 bases and V 3 bases, and 10 bases lay outside the gene matches. The CDR3 coding sequence is TGCGCCAGCAGCTCCCGGGACAGGGGGCTATATTTCACTGAAGCTTTCTTT. It specifies CASSSRDRGLYFTEAFF.

The rearrangement links TRBV2 to TRBJ2-2; TRBD1 might be the D (7 bases). The V gene lost 7 bases and the J gene lost 0 bases, with 12 bases spanning the gap. Germline V lookup: CDR1 SNHLY, CDR2 FYNNEI. The CDR3 is 15 residues long. The CDR3 bases are TGTGCCAGCACCGCAGGGGGGCCGAACACCGGGGAGCTGTTTTTT. Amino acid sequence: CASTAGGPNTGELFF. The entire variable domain, with the rest obtained from reference TRBV2 and TRBJ2-2, is as follows: EPEVTQTPSHQVTQMGQEVILRCVPISNHLYFYWYRQILGQKVEFLVSFYNNEISEKSEIFDDQFSVERPDGSNFTLKIRSTKLEDSAMYFCASTAGGPNTGELFFGEGSRLTVL.